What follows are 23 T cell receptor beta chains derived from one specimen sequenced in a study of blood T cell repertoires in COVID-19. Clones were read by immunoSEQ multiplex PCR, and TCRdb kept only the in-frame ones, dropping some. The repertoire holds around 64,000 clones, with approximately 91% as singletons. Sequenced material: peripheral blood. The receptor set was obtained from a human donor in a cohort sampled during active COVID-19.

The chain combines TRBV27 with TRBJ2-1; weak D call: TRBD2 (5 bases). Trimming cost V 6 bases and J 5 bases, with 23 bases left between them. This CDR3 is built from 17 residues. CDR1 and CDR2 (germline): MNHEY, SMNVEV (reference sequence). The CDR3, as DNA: TGTGCCAGCAGCCCGAAACGGACTCTTATTTACGACAATGAGCAGTTCTTC. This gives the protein CASSPKRTLIYDNEQFF.

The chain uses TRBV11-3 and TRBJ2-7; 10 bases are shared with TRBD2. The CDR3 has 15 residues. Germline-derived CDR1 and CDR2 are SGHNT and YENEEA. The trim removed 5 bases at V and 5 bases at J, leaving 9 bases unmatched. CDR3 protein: CASSQGTSESHEQYF. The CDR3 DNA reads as TGTGCCAGCAGCCAAGGGACTAGCGAGAGTCACGAGCAGTACTTC.

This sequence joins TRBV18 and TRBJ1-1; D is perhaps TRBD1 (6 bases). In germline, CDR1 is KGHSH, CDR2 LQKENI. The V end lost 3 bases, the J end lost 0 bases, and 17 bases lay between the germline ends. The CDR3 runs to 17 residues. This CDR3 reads CASSPSTRTVMNTEAFF. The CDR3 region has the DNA TGTGCCAGCTCACCTTCCACTAGGACAGTCATGAACACTGAAGCTTTCTTT.

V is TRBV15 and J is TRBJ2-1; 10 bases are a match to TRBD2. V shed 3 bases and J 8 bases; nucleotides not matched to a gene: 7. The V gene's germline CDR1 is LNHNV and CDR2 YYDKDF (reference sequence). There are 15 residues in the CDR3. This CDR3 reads CATSSQREGLDEQFF. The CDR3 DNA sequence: TGTGCCACCAGCAGCCAGCGGGAGGGCTTGGATGAGCAGTTCTTC.

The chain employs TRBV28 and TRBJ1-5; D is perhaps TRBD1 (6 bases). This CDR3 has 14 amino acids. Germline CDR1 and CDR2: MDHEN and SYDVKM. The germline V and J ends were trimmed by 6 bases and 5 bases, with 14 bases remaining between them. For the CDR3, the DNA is TGTGCCAGCAGCTTAAACAGGGTTGATCAGCCCCAGCATTTT. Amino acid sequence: CASSLNRVDQPQHF.

The DNA for the CDR3 is TGTGCCATCAGTGATGTCTGGCAGGGGAGCCACGAGCAGTACTTC. It specifies CAISDVWQGSHEQYF. The chain links TRBV10-3 to TRBJ2-7; tentative D call: TRBD1 (6 bases). Germline CDR1 reads ENHRY; CDR2 reads SYGVKD. The CDR3 sequence is 15 residues long. Trimming shortened V by 3 bases and J by 5 bases, and 17 bases separated the two germline ends.

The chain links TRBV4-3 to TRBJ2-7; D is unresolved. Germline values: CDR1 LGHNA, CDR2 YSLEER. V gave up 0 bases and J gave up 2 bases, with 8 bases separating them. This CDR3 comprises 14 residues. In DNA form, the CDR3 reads TGCGCCAGCAGCCAAGATTCGCGGACCTACGAGCAGTACTTC. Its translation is CASSQDSRTYEQYF.

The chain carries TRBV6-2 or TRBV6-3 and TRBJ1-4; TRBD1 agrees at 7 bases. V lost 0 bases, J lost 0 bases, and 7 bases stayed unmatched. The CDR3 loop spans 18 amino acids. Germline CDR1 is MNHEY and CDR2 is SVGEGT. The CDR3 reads CASSYSMGQIATNEKLFF. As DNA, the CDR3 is TGTGCCAGCAGTTACTCGATGGGACAGATAGCAACTAATGAAAAACTGTTTTTT.

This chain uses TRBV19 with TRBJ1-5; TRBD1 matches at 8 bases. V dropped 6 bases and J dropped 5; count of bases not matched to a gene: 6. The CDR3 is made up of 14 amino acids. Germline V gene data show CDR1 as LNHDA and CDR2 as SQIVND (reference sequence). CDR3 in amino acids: CASRMDRADQPQHF. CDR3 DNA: TGTGCCAGTAGGATGGACAGGGCAGATCAGCCCCAGCATTTT.

The CDR3 DNA reads TGTGCCAGCAGCCAAGTGGAACAGGACATCTCCTACGAGCAGTACTTC. It translates to CASSQVEQDISYEQYF. This chain joins TRBV4-2 and TRBJ2-7; a possible D gene is TRBD1 (5 bases). Germline V lookup: CDR1 LGHNA, CDR2 YNFKEQ. The CDR3 is 16 amino acids. Trimming removed 1 base at V and 0 bases at J, with 13 bases between.

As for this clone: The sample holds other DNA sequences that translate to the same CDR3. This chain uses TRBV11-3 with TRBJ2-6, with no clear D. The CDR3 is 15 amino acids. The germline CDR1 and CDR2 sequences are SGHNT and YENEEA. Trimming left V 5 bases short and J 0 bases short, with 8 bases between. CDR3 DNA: TGTGCCAGCAGCCTCACTTACTCTGGGGCCAACGTCCTGACTTTC. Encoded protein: CASSLTYSGANVLTF.

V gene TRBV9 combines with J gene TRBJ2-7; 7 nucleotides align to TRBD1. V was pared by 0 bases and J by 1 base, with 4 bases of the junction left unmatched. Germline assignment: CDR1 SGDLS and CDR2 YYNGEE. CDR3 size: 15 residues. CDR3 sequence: CASSVEQGSSYEQYF. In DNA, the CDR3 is TGTGCCAGCAGCGTAGAACAGGGGTCTTCCTACGAGCAGTACTTC. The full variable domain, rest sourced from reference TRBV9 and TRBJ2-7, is DSGVTQTPKHLITATGQRVTLRCSPRSGDLSVYWYQQSLDQGLQFLIQYYNGEERAKGNILERFSAQQFPDLHSELNLSSLELGDSALYFCASSVEQGSSYEQYFGPGTRLTVT.

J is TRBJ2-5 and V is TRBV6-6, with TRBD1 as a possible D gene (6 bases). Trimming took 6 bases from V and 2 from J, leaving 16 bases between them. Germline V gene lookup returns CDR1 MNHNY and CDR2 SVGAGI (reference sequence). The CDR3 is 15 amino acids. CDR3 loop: CASRAGTQIQETQYF. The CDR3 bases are TGTGCCAGCAGGGCCGGGACACAGATACAAGAGACCCAGTACTTC.

The CDR3 coding sequence is TGTGCCAGCAGCCCAGGGCGGGATACGCAGTATTTT. Protein sequence: CASSPGRDTQYF. The V call is TRBV11-3, the J call TRBJ2-3, with a weak D call TRBD1 (5 bases). V was cut by 5 bases and J by 6 bases, with 9 bases left in between. Per the germline V gene, CDR1 is SGHNT and CDR2 is YENEEA. The CDR3 covers 12 residues.

CDR3 in DNA: TGTGCCAGCAGCCAAGTTCGGGGGATCGGGGAGCTGTTTTTT. As protein: CASSQVRGIGELFF. The rearrangement uses TRBV14 and TRBJ2-2; D might be TRBD2 (6 bases). This CDR3 is built from 14 residues. V lost 1 base to trimming and J lost 7 bases, with 10 bases between them. In germline, CDR1 is SGHDN, CDR2 FVKESK.

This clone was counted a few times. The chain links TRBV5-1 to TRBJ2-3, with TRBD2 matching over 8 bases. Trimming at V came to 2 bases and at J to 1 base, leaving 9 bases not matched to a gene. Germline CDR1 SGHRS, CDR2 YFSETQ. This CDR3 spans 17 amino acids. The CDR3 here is CASSLYGRAVGTDTQYF. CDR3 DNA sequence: TGCGCCAGCAGCTTATACGGGAGGGCCGTCGGCACAGATACGCAGTATTTT.

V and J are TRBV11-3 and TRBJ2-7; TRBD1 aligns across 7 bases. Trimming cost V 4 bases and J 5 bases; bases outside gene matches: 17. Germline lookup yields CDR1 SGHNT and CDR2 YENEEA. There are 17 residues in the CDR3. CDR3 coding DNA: TGTGCCAGCAGCTCAATAACAGGACCTAGACAGGGCCACGAGCAGTACTTC. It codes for CASSSITGPRQGHEQYF. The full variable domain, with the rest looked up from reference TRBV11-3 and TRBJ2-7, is EAGVVQSPRYKIIEKKQPVAFWCNPISGHNTLYWYLQNLGQGPELLIRYENEEAVDDSQLPKDRFSAERLKGVDSTLKIQPAELGDSAVYLCASSSITGPRQGHEQYFGPGTRLTVT.

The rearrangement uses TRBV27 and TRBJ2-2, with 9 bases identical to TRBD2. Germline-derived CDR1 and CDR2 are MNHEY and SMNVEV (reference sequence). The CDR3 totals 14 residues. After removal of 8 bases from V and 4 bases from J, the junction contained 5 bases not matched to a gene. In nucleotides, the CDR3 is TGTGCCAGCGCACTAGCGGGCCCCACCGGGGAGCTGTTTTTT. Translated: CASALAGPTGELFF.

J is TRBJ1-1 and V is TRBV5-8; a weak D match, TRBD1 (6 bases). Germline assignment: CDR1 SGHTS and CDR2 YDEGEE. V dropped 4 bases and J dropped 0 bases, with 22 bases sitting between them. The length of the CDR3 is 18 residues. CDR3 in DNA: TGTGCCAGCAGCAGAGACCGGGACACCCGAACATTGAACACTGAAGCTTTCTTT. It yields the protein CASSRDRDTRTLNTEAFF. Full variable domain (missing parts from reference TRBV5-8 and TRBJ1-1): EAGVTQSPTHLIKTRGQQATLRCSPISGHTSVYWYQQALGLGLQFLLWYDEGEERNRGNFPPRFSGRQFPNYSSELNVNALELEDSALYLCASSRDRDTRTLNTEAFFGQGTRLTVV.

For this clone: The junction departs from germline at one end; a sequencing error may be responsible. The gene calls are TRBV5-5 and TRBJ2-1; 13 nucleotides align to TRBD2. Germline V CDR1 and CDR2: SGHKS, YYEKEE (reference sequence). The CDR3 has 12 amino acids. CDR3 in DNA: TGTGCCAGCAGCACTGGACTAGCGGGAGTTGTCTTC. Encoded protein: CASSTGLAGVVF.

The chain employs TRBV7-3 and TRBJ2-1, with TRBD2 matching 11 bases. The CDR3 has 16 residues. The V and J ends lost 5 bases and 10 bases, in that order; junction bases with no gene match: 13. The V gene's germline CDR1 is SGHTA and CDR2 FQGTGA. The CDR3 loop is CASSPSLAGGPGEQFF. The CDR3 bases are TGTGCCAGCAGCCCGTCATTAGCGGGAGGGCCCGGGGAGCAGTTCTTC.

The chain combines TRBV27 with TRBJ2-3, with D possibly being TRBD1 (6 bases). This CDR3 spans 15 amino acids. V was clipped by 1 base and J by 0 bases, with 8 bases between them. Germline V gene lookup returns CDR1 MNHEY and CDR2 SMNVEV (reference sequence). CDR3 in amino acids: CASSLWQGSTDTQYF. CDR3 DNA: TGTGCCAGCAGTTTATGGCAGGGGAGCACAGATACGCAGTATTTT.

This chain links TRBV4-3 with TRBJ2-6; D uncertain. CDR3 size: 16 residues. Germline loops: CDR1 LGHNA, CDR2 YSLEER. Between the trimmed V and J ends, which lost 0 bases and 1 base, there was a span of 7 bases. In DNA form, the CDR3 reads TGCGCCAGCAGCCAAGATCGAGGTTCTGGGGCCAACGTCCTGACTTTC. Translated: CASSQDRGSGANVLTF.